A single sample gave rise to the 30 T cell receptor beta chains below, sequenced in a study of a mutant IDH1 vaccine in newly diagnosed glioma. Their antigens are not known. Time point here: week 47, end of study. The content of each vaccine dose was 300 ug of mutant IDH1 20-mer peptide, and topical imiquimod accompanied it. TCRdb keeps only in-frame clones here, not all; method: immunoSEQ multiplex PCR. Of approximately 50,000 clones in the sample, around 86% were seen once. Sequenced material: PBMCs, taken from a glioma patient whose treatment included an IDH1 peptide vaccine. Receptor source: a woman aged 50 to 60 with glioma.

V usage is TRBV7-2 and J usage is TRBJ1-1, with D maybe TRBD1 (5 bases). This CDR3 is built from 14 residues. Germline assignment: CDR1 SGHTA and CDR2 FQGNSA. V lost 5 bases and J lost 0, with 10 bases in between. Written as DNA, the CDR3 is TGTGCCAGCAGCCCGGACACACTGAACACTGAAGCTTTCTTT. Translating it yields CASSPDTLNTEAFF.

As concerns this clone: The identical CDR3 is also encoded by other nucleotide sequences in the sample. The chain uses TRBV28 and TRBJ2-7; D is unresolved. Germline CDR1 MDHEN, CDR2 SYDVKM. The CDR3 length is 14 residues. Trimming removed 5 bases at V and 0 bases at J, with 11 bases between. The CDR3 DNA follows: TGTGCCAGCAGTCCTCGGACCGGCTCCTACGAGCAGTACTTC. Amino acid sequence: CASSPRTGSYEQYF.

This clone was observed a single time. The chain uses TRBV2 and TRBJ1-2; perhaps TRBD1 as D (5 bases). Germline loops: CDR1 SNHLY, CDR2 FYNNEI. V lost 2 bases and J 6 bases, leaving 10 bases between the germline ends. This CDR3 contains 13 residues. The CDR3 bases are TGTGCCAGCAGTGAACGGGGGAGAAATGGCTACACCTTC. Protein sequence: CASSERGRNGYTF.

This clone was counted a single time. CDR3 DNA sequence: TGTGCCAGCAGCGGCGGGGTGAGCTCTGGAAACACCATATATTTT. Residues: CASSGGVSSGNTIYF. The chain combines TRBV9 with TRBJ1-3; D is ambiguous. The CDR3 totals 15 residues. CDR1 is SGDLS and CDR2 is YYNGEE in the germline V gene. The V and J ends lost 3 bases and 0 bases respectively, with 10 bases between them.

The chain carries TRBV28 and TRBJ1-2; the D gene is possibly TRBD1 (5 bases). Germline V gene data show CDR1 as MDHEN and CDR2 as SYDVKM. CDR3 size: 11 residues. V lost 7 bases, J lost 7 bases, and 10 bases lay in between. CDR3 sequence reads: CASNPGGGYTF. CDR3 DNA: TGTGCCAGCAACCCGGGGGGTGGCTACACCTTC.

The J gene is TRBJ1-2, the V gene TRBV6-6; D gene ambiguous. V lost 5 bases and J 8 bases, leaving 12 bases between the germline ends. Germline V gives CDR1 MNHNY, CDR2 SVGAGI (reference sequence). The CDR3 is 12 residues long. The CDR3 bases are TGTGCCAGCAGTCCGCACCCTAAGGGCTACACCTTC. It translates to CASSPHPKGYTF.

The chain uses TRBV27 and TRBJ2-7, with 7 bases identical to TRBD1. Germline lookup yields CDR1 MNHEY and CDR2 SMNVEV (reference sequence). V shed 3 bases and J 5 bases; nucleotides not matched to a gene: 7. This CDR3 has 14 residues. The CDR3 is CASSFGDSVDEQYF. CDR3 nucleotides: TGTGCCAGCAGTTTTGGGGACAGTGTCGACGAGCAGTACTTC.

This clone has a handful of counts. The V call is TRBV19, the J call TRBJ2-3, with D possibly being TRBD2 (5 bases). Germline CDR1 reads LNHDA; CDR2 reads SQIVND (reference sequence). The CDR3 runs 15 residues. Trimming took off 9 bases at V and 7 bases at J, with 23 bases between the two ends. The CDR3 reads CASNRGGGVSYTQYF. In nucleotides, the CDR3 is TGTGCCAGCAACCGGGGTGGTGGCGTCTCGTATACGCAGTATTTT.

The genes are TRBV4-2 and TRBJ2-4; D unclear. Trimming cost V 5 bases and J 1 base, with 18 bases left between them. Germline CDR1 is LGHNA and CDR2 is YNFKEQ. The CDR3 loop spans 17 amino acids. For the CDR3, the DNA is TGTGCCAGCAGCTTAGGTCCCGACTTAGGGGCCAAAAACATTCAGTACTTC. It is translated as CASSLGPDLGAKNIQYF.

The chain recombines TRBV14 with TRBJ1-6; possibly TRBD1 for D (5 bases). This CDR3 contains 17 residues. Germline-derived CDR1 and CDR2 are SGHDN and FVKESK. V was clipped by 4 bases and J by 0 bases, with 13 bases between them. The CDR3 DNA reads as TGTGCCAGCAGCCGGGGACTGTCCGCCTCCTATAATTCACCCCTCCACTTT. Protein sequence: CASSRGLSASYNSPLHF.

The rearrangement uses TRBV5-1 and TRBJ1-4, with D tentatively TRBD1 (5 bases). The germline V gene encodes CDR1 SGHRS and CDR2 YFSETQ. This CDR3 comprises 13 residues. Deletions cut 4 bases from V and 4 bases from J, with 8 bases between. The CDR3, as DNA: TGCGCCAGCAGCGGGGACCATAATGAAAAACTGTTTTTT. This encodes CASSGDHNEKLFF. Full variable domain (remainder filled in from reference TRBV5-1 and TRBJ1-4): KAGVTQTPRYLIKTRGQQVTLSCSPISGHRSVSWYQQTPGQGLQFLFEYFSETQRNKGNFPGRFSGRQFSNSRSEMNVSTLELGDSALYLCASSGDHNEKLFFGSGTQLSVL.

The rearrangement joins TRBV30 to TRBJ1-1; no clear D. Germline assignment: CDR1 GTSNPN and CDR2 SVGIG (reference sequence). This CDR3 comprises 13 residues. Trimming removed 5 bases from V and 6 bases from J, with 16 bases in between. The CDR3 DNA reads as TGTGCCTGGGTATACGTCAGCTCTTCTGAAGCTTTCTTT. Amino acid sequence: CAWVYVSSSEAFF.

The chain carries TRBV2 and TRBJ2-3; 9 bases fit TRBD2. Per germline, CDR1 SNHLY and CDR2 FYNNEI. This CDR3 is built from 14 residues. After removal of 3 bases from V and 6 bases from J, the junction contained 4 bases not matched to a gene. The CDR3 coding sequence is TGTGCCAGCAGTGAGACTAGCGGTCAGGATACGCAGTATTTT. Protein: CASSETSGQDTQYF.

This clone was observed a single time. The J gene is TRBJ1-1, the V gene TRBV2; D is undetermined. The germline CDR1 and CDR2 sequences are SNHLY and FYNNEI. This CDR3 comprises 14 residues. Trimming cost V 4 bases and J 1 base, with 10 bases left between them. CDR3 DNA: TGTGCCAGCAGTGGGAGGGTAGGGAACACTGAAGCTTTCTTT. Translation gives CASSGRVGNTEAFF. The full variable domain, rest sourced from reference TRBV2 and TRBJ1-1, is EPEVTQTPSHQVTQMGQEVILRCVPISNHLYFYWYRQILGQKVEFLVSFYNNEISEKSEIFDDQFSVERPDGSNFTLKIRSTKLEDSAMYFCASSGRVGNTEAFFGQGTRLTVV.

This chain uses TRBV15 with TRBJ2-7; D is possibly TRBD1 or TRBD2 (5 bases each). Between the trimmed V and J ends, which lost 9 bases and 5 bases, there was a span of 14 bases. CDR1 and CDR2 from the germline V gene are LNHNV and YYDKDF (reference sequence). This CDR3 comprises 12 residues. CDR3: CATAGAGDEQYF. DNA for the CDR3: TGTGCCACAGCCGGGGCCGGGGACGAGCAGTACTTC.

This chain links TRBV19 with TRBJ2-5; D is possibly TRBD2 (5 bases). This CDR3 has 13 residues. The V gene's germline CDR1 is LNHDA and CDR2 SQIVND (reference sequence). V was shortened by 11 bases and J by 6 bases, with 19 bases between the two germline ends. The CDR3 is CASEGFQTKTQYF. The CDR3 DNA reads as TGTGCCTCCGAGGGATTTCAGACGAAGACCCAGTACTTC.

The rearrangement joins TRBV6-5 to TRBJ1-1; unclear D gene. CDR3 length equals 12 residues. V gave up 6 bases and J gave up 7 bases, with 12 bases separating them. CDR1 is MNHEY, CDR2 SVGAGI, per germline. CDR3: CASSRDRGEAFF. CDR3 in DNA: TGTGCCAGCAGCCGAGATCGAGGTGAAGCTTTCTTT.

The chain uses TRBV27 and TRBJ2-7; a possible D gene is TRBD1 (6 bases). The CDR3 sequence is 12 residues long. The germline V gene encodes CDR1 MNHEY and CDR2 SMNVEV (reference sequence). Trimming took off 5 bases at V and 7 bases at J, with 12 bases between the two ends. The DNA of the CDR3 is TGTGCCAGCAGTCCACAGGGTGGGGAGCAGTACTTC. Protein product: CASSPQGGEQYF.

This chain connects TRBV27 to TRBJ2-1; D gene uncertain. V lost 6 bases and J 4 bases, leaving 10 bases between the germline ends. This CDR3 has 13 residues. From germline, CDR1 is MNHEY and CDR2 SMNVEV (reference sequence). CDR3: CASRATRYNEQFF. The DNA for the CDR3 is TGTGCCAGCAGGGCCACACGGTACAATGAGCAGTTCTTC.

V gene TRBV28 combines with J gene TRBJ1-5; D gene unclear. Germline lookup yields CDR1 MDHEN and CDR2 SYDVKM. V was cut by 9 bases and J by 2 bases, with 8 bases left in between. This CDR3 contains 12 residues. The CDR3 DNA sequence: TGTGCCAGTCGGATTGGCAATCAGCCCCAGCATTTT. Amino acid sequence: CASRIGNQPQHF.

This chain uses TRBV9 with TRBJ1-1; D gene ambiguous. Deletions cut 2 bases from V and 4 bases from J, with 15 bases between. CDR1 is SGDLS and CDR2 is YYNGEE in the germline V gene. CDR3 length: 15 amino acids. In DNA, the CDR3 is TGTGCCAGCAGCGTCGAATCTAACAGAGGCACTGAAGCTTTCTTT. Its translation: CASSVESNRGTEAFF.

This clone was seen just once. This chain joins TRBV6-6 and TRBJ2-7, with TRBD1 as a possible D gene (6 bases). The V and J ends lost 5 bases and 6 bases respectively, with 23 bases between them. The CDR3 is 16 residues long. The V gene's germline CDR1 is MNHNY and CDR2 SVGAGI (reference sequence). CDR3 in DNA: TGTGCCAGCAGTCGCCTAACGGGACAAAGGACGGGCGAGCAGTACTTC. The encoded protein is CASSRLTGQRTGEQYF.

The J gene is TRBJ1-1, the V gene TRBV29-1; tentatively, D is TRBD1 (5 bases). Trimming took off 2 bases at V and 4 bases at J, with 11 bases between the two ends. This CDR3 contains 13 residues. CDR1 and CDR2 (germline): SQVTM, ANQGSEA. This CDR3 is CSVERGRPTEAFF. CDR3 sequence (DNA): TGCAGCGTTGAAAGGGGCAGGCCCACTGAAGCTTTCTTT.

CDR3 sequence (DNA): TGTGCCAGCAGGGGGATGGGACCTGACAATGAGCAGTTCTTC. It is translated as CASRGMGPDNEQFF. This chain uses TRBV13 with TRBJ2-1; possibly TRBD1 or TRBD2 for D (5 bases each). The CDR3 extends over 14 amino acids. Germline V gene data show CDR1 as PRHDT and CDR2 as FYEKMQ (reference sequence). Trimming stripped 6 bases from V and 5 bases from J, with 14 bases between. The variable domain in full, with the rest retrieved from reference TRBV13 and TRBJ2-1, is AAGVIQSPRHLIKEKRETATLKCYPIPRHDTVYWYQQGPGQDPQFLISFYEKMQSDKGSIPDRFSAQQFSDYHSELNMSSLELGDSALYFCASRGMGPDNEQFFGPGTRLTVL.

V and J are TRBV27 and TRBJ1-1, with D perhaps TRBD1 (6 bases). The CDR3 runs 15 residues. The V end lost 10 bases, the J end lost 1 base, and 19 bases lay between the germline ends. CDR1 and CDR2 (germline): MNHEY, SMNVEV (reference sequence). The DNA of the CDR3 is TGTGCCACTGCTAGGGAGGGAGGGGGGAACACTGAAGCTTTCTTT. Amino acid sequence: CATAREGGGNTEAFF.

The V and J genes are TRBV2 and TRBJ1-4; weak D call: TRBD1 (5 bases). Germline values: CDR1 SNHLY, CDR2 FYNNEI. Trimming removed 10 bases at V and 3 bases at J, with 18 bases between. This CDR3 contains 15 residues. The CDR3 DNA is TGTGCCACGCGGGTGGGGGAGGAGGCTAATGAAAAACTGTTTTTT. Translation: CATRVGEEANEKLFF.

This chain links TRBV9 with TRBJ1-1, with 8 bases matching TRBD1. CDR1 SGDLS and CDR2 YYNGEE come from the germline V gene. Trimming at V came to 2 bases and at J to 7 bases, leaving 10 bases not matched to a gene. The length of the CDR3 is 15 residues. The CDR3 sequence is CASSVNLQGGSEAFF. The CDR3 region has the DNA TGTGCCAGCAGCGTCAATTTACAGGGGGGAAGTGAAGCTTTCTTT.

The chain employs TRBV5-5 and TRBJ2-7, with unresolved D. V was clipped by 4 bases and J by 2 bases, with 13 bases between them. Germline assignment: CDR1 SGHKS and CDR2 YYEKEE (reference sequence). CDR3 length equals 14 residues. CDR3 amino acids: CASSRSSNPYEQYF. CDR3 DNA sequence: TGTGCCAGCAGCCGGTCATCTAACCCCTACGAGCAGTACTTC. Using reference TRBV5-5 and TRBJ2-7 for the parts outside the CDR3, the full variable domain is DAGVTQSPTHLIKTRGQQVTLRCSPISGHKSVSWYQQVLGQGPQFIFQYYEKEERGRGNFPDRFSARQFPNYSSELNVNALLLGDSALYLCASSRSSNPYEQYFGPGTRLTVT.

The chain joins TRBV7-2 to TRBJ2-5; D perhaps matches TRBD1 (5 bases). The germline V and J ends were trimmed by 8 bases and 0 bases, with 10 bases remaining between them. The germline CDR1 and CDR2 sequences are SGHTA and FQGNSA. The CDR3 runs to 13 residues. In nucleotides, the CDR3 is TGTGCCAGCTCAAGACAGTACCAAGAGACCCAGTACTTC. Residues: CASSRQYQETQYF. The full variable domain, with the rest looked up from reference TRBV7-2 and TRBJ2-5, is GAGVSQSPSNKVTEKGKDVELRCDPISGHTALYWYRQSLGQGLEFLIYFQGNSAPDKSGLPSDRFSAERTGGSVSTLTIQRTQQEDSAVYLCASSRQYQETQYFGPGTRLLVL.

The rearrangement joins TRBV19 to TRBJ2-2, with D perhaps TRBD1 (5 bases). The CDR3 has 15 residues. V was pared by 8 bases and J by 3 bases, with 16 bases between. Germline V gene sequence: CDR1 LNHDA, CDR2 SQIVND (reference sequence). For the CDR3, the DNA is TGTGCCAGTGATAAAGGGGTTTTTGACACCGGGGAGCTGTTTTTT. It is translated as CASDKGVFDTGELFF.